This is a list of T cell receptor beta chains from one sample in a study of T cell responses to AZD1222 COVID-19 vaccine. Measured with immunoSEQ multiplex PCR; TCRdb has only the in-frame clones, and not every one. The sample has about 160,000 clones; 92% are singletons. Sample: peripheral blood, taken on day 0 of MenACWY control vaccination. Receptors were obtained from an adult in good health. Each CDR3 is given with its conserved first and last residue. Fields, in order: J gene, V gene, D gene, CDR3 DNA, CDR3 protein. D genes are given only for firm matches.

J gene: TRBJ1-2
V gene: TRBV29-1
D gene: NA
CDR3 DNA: TGCAGCGCGGGGACGGGGAACTATGGCTACACCTTC
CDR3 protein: CSAGTGNYGYTF

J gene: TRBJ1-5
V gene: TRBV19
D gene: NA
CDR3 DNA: TGTGCCAGTAGTATAGCCGGACAGAGCAATCAGCCCCAGCATTTT
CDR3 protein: CASSIAGQSNQPQHF

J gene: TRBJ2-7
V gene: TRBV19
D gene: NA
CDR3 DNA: TGTGCCAGTGGTTCCTCGGCAGTCTACGAGCAGTACTTC
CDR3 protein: CASGSSAVYEQYF

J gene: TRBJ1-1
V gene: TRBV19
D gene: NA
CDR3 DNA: TGTGCCAGTAGCCCCCCGACGAACACTGAAGCTTTCTTT
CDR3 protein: CASSPPTNTEAFF

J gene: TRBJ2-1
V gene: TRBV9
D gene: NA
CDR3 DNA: TGTGCCAGCAGCGTTGGAAGCTTAGGTGAGCAGTTCTTC
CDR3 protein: CASSVGSLGEQFF

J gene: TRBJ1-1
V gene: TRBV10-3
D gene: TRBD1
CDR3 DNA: TGTGCCATCAGACAGGGGGCAGGGAACACTGAAGCTTTCTTT
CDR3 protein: CAIRQGAGNTEAFF

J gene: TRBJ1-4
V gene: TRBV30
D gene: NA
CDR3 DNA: TGTGCCTGGAGTGCCCGTGGAACTAATGAAAAACTGTTTTTT
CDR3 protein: CAWSARGTNEKLFF

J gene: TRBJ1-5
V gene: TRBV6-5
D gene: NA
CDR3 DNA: TGTGCCAGCAGTCCCCACGGGCTCGGTCAGCCCCAGCATTTT
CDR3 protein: CASSPHGLGQPQHF

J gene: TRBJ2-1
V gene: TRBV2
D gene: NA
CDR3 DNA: TGTGCCAGCACGGTGGAGGCTAGGATTATGACGAGCTCCTACAATGAGCAGTTCTTC
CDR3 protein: CASTVEARIMTSSYNEQFF

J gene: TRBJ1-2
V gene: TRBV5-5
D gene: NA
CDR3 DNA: TGTGCCAGCAGCTTTAGCGCTGGACTTAACTATGGCTACACCTTC
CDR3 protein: CASSFSAGLNYGYTF

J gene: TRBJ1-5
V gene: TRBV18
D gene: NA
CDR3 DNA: TGTGCCAGCTCACCCTCCCGCAATCAGCCCCAGCATTTT
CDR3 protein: CASSPSRNQPQHF

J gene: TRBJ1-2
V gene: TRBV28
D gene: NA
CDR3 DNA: TGTGCCAGCAGGCCCCAAAGCCGAGGAGGTGGCTACACCTTC
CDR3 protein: CASRPQSRGGGYTF

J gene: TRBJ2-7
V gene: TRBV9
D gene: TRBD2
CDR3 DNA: TGTGCCAGCAGCGCAGGACTAGCGGGATACGAGCAGTACTTC
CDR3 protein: CASSAGLAGYEQYF

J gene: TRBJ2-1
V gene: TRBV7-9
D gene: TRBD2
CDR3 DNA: TGTGCCAGCAGCTTCGGACTAGCGGGAGTAGATGAGCAGTTCTTC
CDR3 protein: CASSFGLAGVDEQFF

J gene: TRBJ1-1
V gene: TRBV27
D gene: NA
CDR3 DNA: TGTGCCAGCAGTCGACTCGGGACCCGGGGGGCTTTCTTT
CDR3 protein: CASSRLGTRGAFF

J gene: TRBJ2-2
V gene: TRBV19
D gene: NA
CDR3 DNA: TGTGCCAGTAGTTGGTTACAGGGTACCGGGGAGCTGTTTTTT
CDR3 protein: CASSWLQGTGELFF

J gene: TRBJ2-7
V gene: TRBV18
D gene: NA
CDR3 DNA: TGTGCCAGCTCACACCCTCGAGGGATCTACGAGCAGTACTTC
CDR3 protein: CASSHPRGIYEQYF